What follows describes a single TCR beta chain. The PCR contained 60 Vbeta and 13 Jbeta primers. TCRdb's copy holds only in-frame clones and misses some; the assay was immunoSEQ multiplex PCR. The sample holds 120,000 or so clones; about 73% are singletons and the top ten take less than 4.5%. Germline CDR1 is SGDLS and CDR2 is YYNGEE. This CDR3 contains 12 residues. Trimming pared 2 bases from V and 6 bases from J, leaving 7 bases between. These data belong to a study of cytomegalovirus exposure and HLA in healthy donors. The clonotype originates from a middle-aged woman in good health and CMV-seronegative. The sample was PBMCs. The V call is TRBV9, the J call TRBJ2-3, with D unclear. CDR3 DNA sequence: TGTGCCAGCAGCGTGGCCTTTGATACGCAGTATTTT. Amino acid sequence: CASSVAFDTQYF.